This T cell receptor (beta chain) was captured in a study of cytomegalovirus exposure and HLA in healthy donors. Study-wide findings and caveats: Earlier analysis yielded a pattern in which most TCR beta V segments were productive about 90% or about 30% of the time. Later on, an analysis found that several of the most significant clusters appeared to be linked to common viral pathogens, which included parvovirus B19. When a later analysis was performed, an Asian-associated ancestry cluster reportedly had fewer N-insertions than the approximately 680-donor mean.

It was with 60 Vbeta and 13 Jbeta primers that the PCR ran. Repertoires were generated with immunoSEQ multiplex PCR, while TCRdb's copy carries only in-frame clones and drops some. The table includes 100,000 or so clones, 69% detected once. As to this clone: Its specificity is not known.

These donors counted as nominally healthy when sampled, but unrecorded immune exposures were likely. CDR1 LNHDA and CDR2 SQIVND come from the germline V gene (reference sequence). With 2 bases clipped from V and 4 bases from J, the junction kept 8 bases outside the gene matches. The CDR3 loop spans 15 amino acids. The J gene is TRBJ2-7, the V gene TRBV19; 7 bases are shared with TRBD2. Sequencing was carried out using PBMCs. The receptor comes from a man aged 30 to 45 in good health and CMV-seronegative. CDR3 protein: CASSIKGGSGYEQYF. As DNA, the CDR3 is TGTGCCAGTAGTATAAAGGGAGGGAGCGGTTACGAGCAGTACTTC.